This TCR beta chain was recorded in a study of beta chain features in type 1 diabetes. Whole-study context: Healthy donors resembled patients in age, gender and cell yields.

Findings of the study overall: Researchers report that Type 1 diabetes patients had moderately but significantly shorter TCRB CDR3s across all four CD4+ subsets.

Trimming took off 0 bases at V and 4 bases at J, with 17 bases between the two ends. This CDR3 comprises 18 residues. Germline V lookup: CDR1 SGHRS, CDR2 YFSETQ. As every portion of the isolated RNA was reverse transcribed, the sequencing read expressed TCRB transcripts. Approximately 3.7 million reads per sample on average were obtained from naive, central memory and regulatory T cell samples. Clones were read by immunoSEQ multiplex PCR, and TCRdb kept only the in-frame ones, dropping some. This sample has under 850,000 clones, with around 15% found just once. Comments on this clone: The target antigen is unknown.

The sequencing input was naive CD4+ T cells from blood. This TCR came from a man aged 18 to 30 with type 1 diabetes. The chain recombines TRBV5-1 with TRBJ2-6; weak D call: TRBD2 (6 bases). The CDR3 spells CASSLAGTSRRGANVLTF. The CDR3 DNA is TGCGCCAGCAGCTTGGCCGGGACTTCCCGGCGAGGGGCCAACGTCCTGACTTTC. Filled out from reference TRBV5-1 and TRBJ2-6, the complete variable domain reads KAGVTQTPRYLIKTRGQQVTLSCSPISGHRSVSWYQQTPGQGLQFLFEYFSETQRNKGNFPGRFSGRQFSNSRSEMNVSTLELGDSALYLCASSLAGTSRRGANVLTFGAGSRLTVL.